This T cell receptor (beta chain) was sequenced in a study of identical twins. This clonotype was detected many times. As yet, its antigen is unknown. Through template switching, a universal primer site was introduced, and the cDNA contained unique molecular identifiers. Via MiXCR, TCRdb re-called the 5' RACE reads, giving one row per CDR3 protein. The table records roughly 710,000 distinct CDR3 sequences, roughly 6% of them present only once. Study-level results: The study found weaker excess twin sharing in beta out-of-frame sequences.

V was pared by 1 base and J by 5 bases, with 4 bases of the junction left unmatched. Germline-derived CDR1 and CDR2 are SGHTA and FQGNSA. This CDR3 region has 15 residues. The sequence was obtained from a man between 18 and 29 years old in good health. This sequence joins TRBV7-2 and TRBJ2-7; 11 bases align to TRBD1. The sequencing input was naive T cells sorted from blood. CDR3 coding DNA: TGTGCCAGCAGCTTAGTAAGGACAGGGGGCAACGAGCAGTACTTC. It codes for CASSLVRTGGNEQYF.